The sequence of this T cell receptor (beta chain) was determined in a study of cytomegalovirus exposure and HLA in healthy donors. As for this clone: Its target is not known.

The CDR3 is 14 residues long. Germline CDR1 is SGHTA and CDR2 is FQGNSA. The germline V and J ends were trimmed by 5 bases and 3 bases, with 13 bases remaining between them. Whole-study findings and limits: What a later analysis reportedly showed was that an Asian-associated ancestry cluster had fewer N-insertions than the 666-donor mean. An observed cluster of highly shared sequence variants was recorded as a likely sequencing artifact. The study listed around 150 cytomegalovirus-associated TCR beta chains.

13 Jbeta primers and 60 Vbeta primers were used for the PCR. Sequencing used immunoSEQ multiplex PCR; TCRdb keeps in-frame clones, though not all of them. The sample table includes about 87,000 clones. The chain joins TRBV7-2 to TRBJ1-1; a possible D gene is TRBD1 (6 bases). Sequencing input: PBMCs. This sequence originates from a man aged 50 to 60 in good health and CMV-seropositive. CDR3 sequence (DNA): TGTGCCAGCAGCCCACAGGGAAGGGACACTGAAGCTTTCTTT. Its translation is CASSPQGRDTEAFF.